This is a list of T cell receptor beta chains from one sample in a study of shared clonotypes between healthy human individuals. Generated by immunoSEQ multiplex PCR, the TCRdb table keeps only in-frame clones and is missing some. The sample records about 1,800,000 clones, around 96% being singletons. The sample was naive CD8+ T cells sorted from blood. The source is a man younger than 30 in good health. CDR3s include the opening cysteine and the closing phenylalanine or tryptophan. The order of the fields is J gene, CDR3 length, D gene, clone size, V gene, CDR3 protein, CDR3 DNA. The D gene is left open where the match is weak. Expanded clones are given a class, and other clones once, few, many or no size at all.

J gene: TRBJ1-1; CDR3 length: 13; D gene: -; clone size: -; V gene: TRBV13; CDR3 protein: CASSIRFGTEAFF; CDR3 DNA: TGTGCCAGCAGCATTAGGTTTGGGACAGAAGCTTTCTTT
J gene: TRBJ2-5; CDR3 length: 12; D gene: TRBD2; clone size: -; V gene: TRBV30; CDR3 protein: CAWGGGGETQYF; CDR3 DNA: TGTGCCTGGGGCGGGGGGGGAGAGACCCAGTACTTC
J gene: TRBJ1-2; CDR3 length: 13; D gene: -; clone size: -; V gene: TRBV6-6; CDR3 protein: CASSLEGYYGYTF; CDR3 DNA: TGTGCCAGCAGTCTAGAGGGGTACTATGGCTACACCTTC
J gene: TRBJ1-5; CDR3 length: 14; D gene: -; clone size: -; V gene: TRBV7-9; CDR3 protein: CASSQGSTNQPQHF; CDR3 DNA: TGTGCCAGCTCCCAGGGCAGCACCAATCAGCCCCAGCATTTT
J gene: TRBJ1-4; CDR3 length: 11; D gene: -; clone size: -; V gene: TRBV7-9; CDR3 protein: CAGRDDEKLFF; CDR3 DNA: TGTGCCGGCCGGGACGATGAAAAACTGTTTTTT
J gene: TRBJ2-2; CDR3 length: 16; D gene: TRBD1; clone size: -; V gene: TRBV11-3; CDR3 protein: CASSSRTGGHTGELFF; CDR3 DNA: TGTGCCAGCAGCTCGAGGACAGGGGGGCACACCGGGGAGCTGTTTTTT
J gene: TRBJ2-7; CDR3 length: 16; D gene: TRBD2; clone size: once; V gene: TRBV4-2; CDR3 protein: CASSPRGGEESYEQYF; CDR3 DNA: TGTGCCAGCAGCCCGCGGGGGGGGGAAGAGTCCTACGAGCAGTACTTC
J gene: TRBJ2-1; CDR3 length: 15; D gene: TRBD1; clone size: -; V gene: TRBV6-4; CDR3 protein: CASSVDRGPYNEQFF; CDR3 DNA: TGTGCCAGCAGTGTCGACAGGGGGCCCTACAATGAGCAGTTCTTC
J gene: TRBJ1-2; CDR3 length: 14; D gene: -; clone size: -; V gene: TRBV5-4; CDR3 protein: CASSLSGSNYGYTF; CDR3 DNA: TGTGCCAGCAGCTTGTCTGGCAGTAACTATGGCTACACCTTC
J gene: TRBJ1-5; CDR3 length: 15; D gene: -; clone size: -; V gene: TRBV28; CDR3 protein: CASSLGTISNQPQHF; CDR3 DNA: TGTGCCAGCAGTCTCGGGACGATTTCCAATCAGCCCCAGCATTTT
J gene: TRBJ2-3; CDR3 length: 13; D gene: -; clone size: -; V gene: TRBV10-2; CDR3 protein: CASTVRRTDTQYF; CDR3 DNA: TGCGCCAGCACCGTTCGGCGCACAGATACGCAGTATTTT
J gene: TRBJ2-7; CDR3 length: 17; D gene: -; clone size: -; V gene: TRBV7-9; CDR3 protein: CASSPGEAGGSLYEQYF; CDR3 DNA: TGTGCCAGCAGCCCCGGAGAGGCGGGCGGATCCCTCTACGAGCAGTACTTC
J gene: TRBJ1-5; CDR3 length: 14; D gene: -; clone size: -; V gene: TRBV5-6; CDR3 protein: CASSLGHNNQPQHF; CDR3 DNA: TGTGCCAGCAGCTTGGGACACAACAATCAGCCCCAGCATTTT
J gene: TRBJ2-1; CDR3 length: 14; D gene: TRBD2; clone size: -; V gene: TRBV30; CDR3 protein: CAWSVLGLADEQFF; CDR3 DNA: TGTGCCTGGAGTGTACTGGGACTAGCGGACGAGCAGTTCTTC
J gene: TRBJ2-3; CDR3 length: 15; D gene: TRBD1; clone size: -; V gene: TRBV9; CDR3 protein: CASSVGTGGPDTQYF; CDR3 DNA: TGTGCCAGCAGCGTAGGGACAGGGGGCCCAGATACGCAGTATTTT
J gene: TRBJ2-7; CDR3 length: 12; D gene: -; clone size: -; V gene: TRBV5-6; CDR3 protein: CASSSGSYEQYF; CDR3 DNA: TGTGCCAGCTCCTCAGGGTCCTACGAGCAGTACTTC
J gene: TRBJ2-2; CDR3 length: 15; D gene: TRBD1; clone size: once; V gene: TRBV5-6; CDR3 protein: CASSPGQGAHGELFF; CDR3 DNA: TGTGCCAGCAGCCCCGGACAGGGAGCTCACGGGGAGCTGTTTTTT
J gene: TRBJ1-1; CDR3 length: 16; D gene: TRBD1; clone size: -; V gene: TRBV5-6; CDR3 protein: CASSPDRALDNTEAFF; CDR3 DNA: TGTGCCAGCAGCCCGGACAGGGCGCTTGATAACACTGAAGCTTTCTTT
J gene: TRBJ2-7; CDR3 length: 16; D gene: -; clone size: -; V gene: TRBV2; CDR3 protein: CASSASKGRVMNEQYF; CDR3 DNA: TGTGCCAGCAGTGCAAGCAAGGGCCGGGTAATGAACGAGCAGTACTTC
J gene: TRBJ2-5; CDR3 length: 14; D gene: TRBD1; clone size: -; V gene: TRBV29-1; CDR3 protein: CSVEKGQYQETQYF; CDR3 DNA: TGCAGCGTTGAAAAGGGACAGTACCAAGAGACCCAGTACTTC
J gene: TRBJ1-5; CDR3 length: 16; D gene: -; clone size: -; V gene: TRBV7-9; CDR3 protein: CASSLAGDYGNQPQHF; CDR3 DNA: TGTGCCAGCAGCTTAGCGGGGGATTACGGCAATCAGCCCCAGCATTTT
J gene: TRBJ2-7; CDR3 length: 16; D gene: -; clone size: -; V gene: TRBV4-1; CDR3 protein: CASSQDLTTATYEQYF; CDR3 DNA: TGCGCCAGCAGCCAAGATTTAACTACGGCGACCTACGAGCAGTACTTC
J gene: TRBJ1-2; CDR3 length: 13; D gene: -; clone size: -; V gene: TRBV27; CDR3 protein: CASSPDGWGGYTF; CDR3 DNA: TGTGCCAGCAGCCCGGACGGATGGGGAGGCTACACCTTC
J gene: TRBJ1-5; CDR3 length: 16; D gene: -; clone size: -; V gene: TRBV2; CDR3 protein: CASSDSQGGGNQPQHF; CDR3 DNA: TGTGCCAGCAGTGATAGCCAGGGAGGGGGCAATCAGCCCCAGCATTTT
J gene: TRBJ2-5; CDR3 length: 16; D gene: -; clone size: -; V gene: TRBV27; CDR3 protein: CASSFINVRGLETQYF; CDR3 DNA: TGTGCCAGCAGTTTCATTAACGTGCGGGGCCTGGAGACCCAGTACTTC
J gene: TRBJ2-1; CDR3 length: 15; D gene: -; clone size: once; V gene: TRBV10-2; CDR3 protein: CASGRPESSYNEQFF; CDR3 DNA: TGCGCCAGCGGGAGACCGGAGAGCTCCTACAATGAGCAGTTCTTC
J gene: TRBJ2-3; CDR3 length: 13; D gene: -; clone size: once; V gene: TRBV9; CDR3 protein: CASSVGDVDTQYF; CDR3 DNA: TGTGCCAGCAGCGTAGGAGATGTTGATACGCAGTATTTT
J gene: TRBJ2-6; CDR3 length: 16; D gene: -; clone size: -; V gene: TRBV7-9; CDR3 protein: CASSFGQTPGANVLTF; CDR3 DNA: TGTGCCAGCAGCTTCGGACAGACACCTGGGGCCAACGTCCTGACTTTC
J gene: TRBJ2-5; CDR3 length: 13; D gene: -; clone size: -; V gene: TRBV5-6; CDR3 protein: CASSLTPQETQYF; CDR3 DNA: TGTGCCAGCAGCTTGACACCACAAGAGACCCAGTACTTC
J gene: TRBJ1-5; CDR3 length: 15; D gene: TRBD1; clone size: -; V gene: TRBV5-8; CDR3 protein: CASSLTGGHAQPQHF; CDR3 DNA: TGTGCCAGCAGCTTGACAGGGGGACACGCTCAGCCCCAGCATTTT
J gene: TRBJ2-1; CDR3 length: 15; D gene: TRBD2; clone size: -; V gene: TRBV25-1; CDR3 protein: CASSERLAGYNEQFF; CDR3 DNA: TGTGCCAGCAGTGAAAGGTTAGCGGGGTACAATGAGCAGTTCTTC
J gene: TRBJ2-5; CDR3 length: 15; D gene: TRBD1; clone size: -; V gene: TRBV6-5; CDR3 protein: CASSYSGQDQETQYF; CDR3 DNA: TGTGCCAGCAGTTACTCCGGACAGGATCAAGAGACCCAGTACTTC
J gene: TRBJ1-2; CDR3 length: 15; D gene: -; clone size: -; V gene: TRBV4-3; CDR3 protein: CASSQRGEPGYGYTF; CDR3 DNA: TGCGCCAGCAGCCAGCGAGGGGAGCCGGGCTATGGCTACACCTTC
J gene: TRBJ1-6; CDR3 length: 14; D gene: -; clone size: once; V gene: TRBV27; CDR3 protein: CASSLEGGYSPLHF; CDR3 DNA: TGTGCCAGCAGTTTAGAAGGCGGTTATTCACCCCTCCACTTT
J gene: TRBJ2-5; CDR3 length: 16; D gene: TRBD2; clone size: -; V gene: TRBV4-1; CDR3 protein: CASSQAPGLAGETQYF; CDR3 DNA: TGCGCCAGCAGCCAAGCCCCGGGACTAGCGGGAGAGACCCAGTACTTC
J gene: TRBJ2-7; CDR3 length: 14; D gene: -; clone size: -; V gene: TRBV5-6; CDR3 protein: CASSSGLLSYEQYF; CDR3 DNA: TGTGCCAGCAGCTCGGGACTCCTATCCTACGAGCAGTACTTC
J gene: TRBJ1-1; CDR3 length: 13; D gene: -; clone size: once; V gene: TRBV6-5; CDR3 protein: CASSPMGTTEAFF; CDR3 DNA: TGTGCCAGCAGCCCCATGGGGACCACTGAAGCTTTCTTT
J gene: TRBJ1-5; CDR3 length: 15; D gene: -; clone size: -; V gene: TRBV6-1; CDR3 protein: CASSEGRESNQPQHF; CDR3 DNA: TGTGCCAGCAGTGAAGGCCGGGAGAGCAATCAGCCCCAGCATTTT
J gene: TRBJ2-2; CDR3 length: 18; D gene: TRBD2; clone size: -; V gene: TRBV13; CDR3 protein: CASSPGLAGGTNTGELFF; CDR3 DNA: TGTGCCAGCAGCCCAGGACTAGCGGGGGGTACGAACACCGGGGAGCTGTTTTTT
J gene: TRBJ2-2; CDR3 length: 13; D gene: -; clone size: -; V gene: TRBV5-4; CDR3 protein: CASSLGLSGELFF; CDR3 DNA: TGTGCCAGCAGCCTTGGACTCAGCGGGGAGCTGTTTTTT
J gene: TRBJ2-7; CDR3 length: 16; D gene: -; clone size: -; V gene: TRBV7-9; CDR3 protein: CASSFRPWGPTSEQYF; CDR3 DNA: TGTGCCAGCAGCTTCCGGCCTTGGGGCCCTACTTCCGAGCAGTACTTC
J gene: TRBJ2-7; CDR3 length: 16; D gene: TRBD1; clone size: -; V gene: TRBV28; CDR3 protein: CASTIPGQGIAYEQYF; CDR3 DNA: TGTGCCAGCACCATTCCGGGACAGGGTATCGCCTACGAGCAGTACTTC
J gene: TRBJ1-2; CDR3 length: 14; D gene: TRBD1; clone size: -; V gene: TRBV9; CDR3 protein: CASSEGTGVFGYTF; CDR3 DNA: TGTGCCAGCAGCGAGGGAACAGGGGTTTTTGGCTACACCTTC
J gene: TRBJ1-2; CDR3 length: 15; D gene: TRBD1; clone size: -; V gene: TRBV28; CDR3 protein: CASSLRDRVPPGYTF; CDR3 DNA: TGTGCCAGCAGTTTAAGGGACAGGGTCCCCCCTGGCTACACCTTC
J gene: TRBJ2-7; CDR3 length: 14; D gene: TRBD1; clone size: -; V gene: TRBV28; CDR3 protein: CASNGIGGRDEQYF; CDR3 DNA: TGTGCCAGTAACGGGATAGGGGGCAGGGACGAGCAGTACTTC
J gene: TRBJ2-7; CDR3 length: 13; D gene: -; clone size: -; V gene: TRBV30; CDR3 protein: CAWSQVGGYEQYF; CDR3 DNA: TGTGCCTGGAGCCAGGTGGGGGGCTACGAGCAGTACTTC
J gene: TRBJ1-6; CDR3 length: 16; D gene: TRBD1; clone size: -; V gene: TRBV27; CDR3 protein: CASSLEGAFYNSPLHF; CDR3 DNA: TGTGCCAGCAGTTTAGAGGGGGCTTTCTATAATTCACCCCTCCACTTT
J gene: TRBJ2-1; CDR3 length: 11; D gene: -; clone size: -; V gene: TRBV9; CDR3 protein: CASSSGNEQFF; CDR3 DNA: TGTGCCTCCTCCTCGGGGAATGAGCAGTTCTTC